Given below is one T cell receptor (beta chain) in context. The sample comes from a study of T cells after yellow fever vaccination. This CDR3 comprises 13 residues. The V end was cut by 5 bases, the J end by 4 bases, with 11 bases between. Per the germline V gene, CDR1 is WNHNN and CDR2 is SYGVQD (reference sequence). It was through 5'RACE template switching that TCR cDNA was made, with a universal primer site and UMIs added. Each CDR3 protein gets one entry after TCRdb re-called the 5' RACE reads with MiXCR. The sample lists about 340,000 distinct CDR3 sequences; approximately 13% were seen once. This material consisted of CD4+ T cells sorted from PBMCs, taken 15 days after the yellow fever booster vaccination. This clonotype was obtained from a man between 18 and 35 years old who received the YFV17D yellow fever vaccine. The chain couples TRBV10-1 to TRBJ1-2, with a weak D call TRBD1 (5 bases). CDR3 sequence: CASSLGRTYGYTF. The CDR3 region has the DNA TGCGCCAGCAGTTTGGGACGGACCTATGGCTACACCTTC.